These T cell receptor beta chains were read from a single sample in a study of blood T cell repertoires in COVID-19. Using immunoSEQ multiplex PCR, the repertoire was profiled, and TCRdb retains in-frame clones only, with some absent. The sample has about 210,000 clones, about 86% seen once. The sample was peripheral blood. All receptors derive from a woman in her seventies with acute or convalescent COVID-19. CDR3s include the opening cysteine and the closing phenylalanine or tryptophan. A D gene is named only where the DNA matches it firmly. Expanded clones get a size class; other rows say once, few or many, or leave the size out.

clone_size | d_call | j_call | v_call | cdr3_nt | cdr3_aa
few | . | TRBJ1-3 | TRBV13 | TGTGCCAGCAGCTTAAGACAGAGCTCTGGAAACACCATATATTTT | CASSLRQSSGNTIYF
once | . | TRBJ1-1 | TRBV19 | TGTGCCAGTAGACAGACAGGGAACACTGAAGCTTTCTTT | CASRQTGNTEAFF
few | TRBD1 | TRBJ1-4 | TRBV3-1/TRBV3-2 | TGTGCCAGCAGCCAAGGGGACAGGCGGGGAGAAAAACTGTTTTTT | CASSQGDRRGEKLFF
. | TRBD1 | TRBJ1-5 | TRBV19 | TGTGCCAGTAGCCCGACAGGGAGCAATCAGCCCCAGCATTTT | CASSPTGSNQPQHF
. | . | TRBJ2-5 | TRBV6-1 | TGTGCCAGCAGTGAAATTATGGGGCGGGAGACCCAGTACTTC | CASSEIMGRETQYF
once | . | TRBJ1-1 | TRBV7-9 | TGTGCCAGCAGGGGGGAGGGAATTGAAGCTTTCTTT | CASRGEGIEAFF
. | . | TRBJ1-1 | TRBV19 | TGTGCCAGTAGTTTCCGGGGTTCCGCTGAAGCTTTCTTT | CASSFRGSAEAFF
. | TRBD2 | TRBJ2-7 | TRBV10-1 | TGCGCCAGCAGTGCGGGACTAGCGGGCTACGAGCAGTACTTC | CASSAGLAGYEQYF
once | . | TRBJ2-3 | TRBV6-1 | TGTGCCAGCAGTGAAATGTCTCGCACAGATACGCAGTATTTT | CASSEMSRTDTQYF
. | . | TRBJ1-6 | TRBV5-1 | TGCGCCAGCAGCTTGGATAGGTTACAGGGAAATTCACCCCTCCACTTT | CASSLDRLQGNSPLHF
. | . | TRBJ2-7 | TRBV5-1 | TGCGCCAGCAGCTTCGGGAAGACAGGTGAAGGCTACGAGCAGTACTTC | CASSFGKTGEGYEQYF
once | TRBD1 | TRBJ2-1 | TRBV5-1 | TGCGCCAGCAGCTGGGACAGCTCTTACAATGAGCAGTTCTTC | CASSWDSSYNEQFF
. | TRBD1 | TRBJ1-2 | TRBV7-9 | TGTGCCAGCAGCCCTCAGGCAATACAGGGGGCACAGGGCTACACCTTC | CASSPQAIQGAQGYTF
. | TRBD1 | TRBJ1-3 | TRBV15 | TGTGCCACCTCACCACAGGGGTCTCGGGACACCATATATTTT | CATSPQGSRDTIYF
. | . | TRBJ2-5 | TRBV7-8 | TGTGCCAGCAGCGAGGGCTTAGCGGTTCAAGAGACCCAGTACTTC | CASSEGLAVQETQYF
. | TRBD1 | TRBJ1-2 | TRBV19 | TGTGCCACACGGACAGGGGGCAGAGGCTACACCTTC | CATRTGGRGYTF
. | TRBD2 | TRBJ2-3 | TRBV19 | TGTGCCAGTAGGATAGCGGGAGGGCCGGGGGATACGCAGTATTTT | CASRIAGGPGDTQYF
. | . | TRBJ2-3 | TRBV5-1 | TGCGCCAGCAGCTTTTGGGGAGACGGTACAGATACGCAGTATTTT | CASSFWGDGTDTQYF
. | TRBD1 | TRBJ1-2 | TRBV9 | TGTGCCAGCAGCGGACAGGGATATTCTAACTATGGCTACACCTTC | CASSGQGYSNYGYTF
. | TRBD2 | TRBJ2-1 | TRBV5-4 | TGTGCCAGCAGCTTGGAGGGGACTAGCGTTCATGAGCAGTTCTTC | CASSLEGTSVHEQFF
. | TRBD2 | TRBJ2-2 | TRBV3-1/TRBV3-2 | TGTGCCAGCAGCCAACCTAGCGGGAGCAACACCGGGGAGCTGTTTTTT | CASSQPSGSNTGELFF
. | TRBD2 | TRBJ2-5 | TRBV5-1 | TGCGCCAGCAGCTTGCGAAGCGGGGGGCCGACGTTTCAAGAGACCCAGTACTTC | CASSLRSGGPTFQETQYF
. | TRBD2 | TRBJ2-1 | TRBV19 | TGTGCCAGTAGTTTGCCCAGCGGGAGCCGTTACAATGAGCAGTTCTTC | CASSLPSGSRYNEQFF
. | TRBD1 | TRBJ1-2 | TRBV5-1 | TGCGCCAGCAGCTCAGGGGACAGCCTAAGTTATGGCTACACCTTC | CASSSGDSLSYGYTF
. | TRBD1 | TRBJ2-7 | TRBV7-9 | TGTGCCAGCAGCTTAGGACAGGGGGTGAAGGAGCAGTACTTC | CASSLGQGVKEQYF
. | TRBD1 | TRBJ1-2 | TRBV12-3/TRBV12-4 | TGTGCCAGCAGAAGGGGGCATGGCTACACCTTC | CASRRGHGYTF
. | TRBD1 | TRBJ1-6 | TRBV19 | TGTGCCAGTAGTCCCAGGACAGGGCGTAATTCACCCCTCCACTTT | CASSPRTGRNSPLHF
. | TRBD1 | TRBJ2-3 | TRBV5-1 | TGCGCCAGCAGCCTGGGACAGATCACAGATACGCAGTATTTT | CASSLGQITDTQYF
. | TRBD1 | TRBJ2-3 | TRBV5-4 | TGTGCCAGCAGCCCAGGACAGGGCCCCACAGATACGCAGTATTTT | CASSPGQGPTDTQYF
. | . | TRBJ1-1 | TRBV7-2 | TGTGCCAGCAGCTTAGCGGCAGGGGTAAATGAAGCTTTCTTT | CASSLAAGVNEAFF
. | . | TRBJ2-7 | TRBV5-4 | TGTGCCAGCAGCTTATCAGGGGCGAGCTCCTACGAGCAGTACTTC | CASSLSGASSYEQYF